This paragraph reports one T cell receptor (beta chain). Its antigen is not known. After isolation, RNA underwent reverse transcription to generate cDNA as the sequencing template. Profiling relied on immunoSEQ multiplex PCR, and the TCRdb table lists in-frame clones only, not all of them. Of around 100,000 clones in the sample, less than 70% were seen once. PBMCs, the starting material, were the source of sorted CD4+ and CD8+ T cells. The sample originates from a study of CD8+ T cells in alopecia areata. Findings and caveats of the study: The study found TCR sharing across patients less clear than in mice, possibly for HLA reasons. Sequences from scalp samples also cover resident alphabeta T cells of normal skin. In lesional scalp, particularly from alopecia totalis/universalis, clonality was higher than in normal scalp.

The CDR3 totals 14 residues. With 3 bases clipped from V and 4 bases from J, the junction kept 6 bases outside the gene matches. Per the germline V gene, CDR1 is SQVTM and CDR2 is ANQGSEA. The chain uses TRBV29-1 and TRBJ2-3, with 8 nucleotides matching TRBD1. The sequenced sample was CD4+ T cells sorted from blood. The source of this sequence is a human donor in good health. The CDR3 spells CSVDYGQGSDTQYF. For the CDR3, the DNA is TGCAGCGTTGACTACGGACAGGGTTCAGATACGCAGTATTTT.